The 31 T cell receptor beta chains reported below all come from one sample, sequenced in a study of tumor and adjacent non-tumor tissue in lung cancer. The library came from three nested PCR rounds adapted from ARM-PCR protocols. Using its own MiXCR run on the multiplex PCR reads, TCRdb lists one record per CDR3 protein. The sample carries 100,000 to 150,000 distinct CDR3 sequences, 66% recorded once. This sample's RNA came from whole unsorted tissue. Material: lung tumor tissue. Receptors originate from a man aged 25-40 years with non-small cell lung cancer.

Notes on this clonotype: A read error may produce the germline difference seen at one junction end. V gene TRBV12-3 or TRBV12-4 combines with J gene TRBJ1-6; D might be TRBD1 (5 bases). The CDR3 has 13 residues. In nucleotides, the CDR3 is TGTGCCATCAGTTGGGACGATAATTCGCCCCTCCACTTT. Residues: CAISWDDNSPLHF.

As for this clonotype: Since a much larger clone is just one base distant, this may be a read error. CDR3 region: CSASGELTTREQYF. CDR3 in DNA: TGCAGTGCTAGCGGGGAGCTGACAACGCGGGAGCAGTACTTC. The rearrangement links TRBV20-1 to TRBJ2-7; perhaps TRBD2 as D (5 bases). CDR3 length: 14 amino acids. Germline V CDR1 and CDR2: DFQATT, SNEGSKA (reference sequence). Trimming pared 3 bases from V and 7 bases from J, leaving 19 bases between.

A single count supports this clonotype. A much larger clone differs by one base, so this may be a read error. The CDR3 protein is CASSFLGTTGELFF. CDR3 nucleotides: TGTGCCAGCAGTTTTTTAGGCACCACCGGGGAGCTGTTTTTT. The J gene is TRBJ2-2, the V gene TRBV12-3 or TRBV12-4; no clear D gene. The CDR3 extends over 14 amino acids. V lost 3 bases and J 4 bases, leaving 9 bases between the germline ends.

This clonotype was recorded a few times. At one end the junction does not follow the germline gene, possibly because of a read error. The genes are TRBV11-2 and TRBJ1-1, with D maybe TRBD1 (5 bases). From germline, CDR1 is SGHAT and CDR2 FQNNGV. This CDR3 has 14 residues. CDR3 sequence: CVSREEGLRTEAFF. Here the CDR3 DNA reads TGTGTCAGCAGGGAGGAGGGGCTGCGTACTGAAGCTTTCTTT.

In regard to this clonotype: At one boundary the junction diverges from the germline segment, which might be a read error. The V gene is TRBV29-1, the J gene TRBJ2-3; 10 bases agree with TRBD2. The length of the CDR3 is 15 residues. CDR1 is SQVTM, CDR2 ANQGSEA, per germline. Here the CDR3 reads CSLTISGGHTDAQYF. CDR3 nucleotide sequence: TGCAGCCTTACAATTAGCGGGGGGCACACAGATGCGCAGTATTTT.

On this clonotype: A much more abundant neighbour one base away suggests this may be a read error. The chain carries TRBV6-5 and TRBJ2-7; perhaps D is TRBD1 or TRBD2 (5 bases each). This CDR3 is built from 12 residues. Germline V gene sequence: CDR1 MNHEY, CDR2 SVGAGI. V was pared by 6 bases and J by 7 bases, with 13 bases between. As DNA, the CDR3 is TGTGCCAGCAGCACTCCGGGGCTGGAGCAGTACTTC. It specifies CASSTPGLEQYF.

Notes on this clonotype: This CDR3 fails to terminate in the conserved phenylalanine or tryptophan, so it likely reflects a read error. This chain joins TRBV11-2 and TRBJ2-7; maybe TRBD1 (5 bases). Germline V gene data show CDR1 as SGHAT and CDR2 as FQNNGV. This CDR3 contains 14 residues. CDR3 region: CVSSLDSYAYEQYL. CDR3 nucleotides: TGTGTCAGCAGCTTAGACAGCTATGCCTACGAGCAGTACCTC.

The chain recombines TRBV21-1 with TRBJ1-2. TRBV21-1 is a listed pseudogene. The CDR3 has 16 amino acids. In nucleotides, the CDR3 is TGTGCCAGCAGCAGAGTTACCCACGGAGCTAACTATGGCTACACCTTC. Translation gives CASSRVTHGANYGYTF.

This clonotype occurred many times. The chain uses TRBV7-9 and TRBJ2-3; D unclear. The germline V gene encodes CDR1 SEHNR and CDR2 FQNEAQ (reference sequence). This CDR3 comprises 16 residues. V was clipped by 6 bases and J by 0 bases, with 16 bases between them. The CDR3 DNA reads TGTGCCAGCAGTCCCCCCCTAGATGCTAGCACAGATACGCAGTATTTT. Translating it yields CASSPPLDASTDTQYF. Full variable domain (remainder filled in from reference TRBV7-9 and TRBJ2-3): DTGVSQNPRHKITKRGQNVTFRCDPISEHNRLYWYRQTLGQGPEFLTYFQNEAQLEKSRLLSDRFSAERPKGSFSTLEIQRTEQGDSAMYLCASSPPLDASTDTQYFGPGTRLTVL.

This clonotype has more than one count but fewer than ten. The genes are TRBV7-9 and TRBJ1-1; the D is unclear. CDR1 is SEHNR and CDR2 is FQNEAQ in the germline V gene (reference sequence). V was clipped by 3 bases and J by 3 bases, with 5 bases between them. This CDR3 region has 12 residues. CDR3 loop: CASSLNDTEAFF. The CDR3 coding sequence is TGTGCCAGCAGCTTGAATGACACTGAAGCTTTCTTT.

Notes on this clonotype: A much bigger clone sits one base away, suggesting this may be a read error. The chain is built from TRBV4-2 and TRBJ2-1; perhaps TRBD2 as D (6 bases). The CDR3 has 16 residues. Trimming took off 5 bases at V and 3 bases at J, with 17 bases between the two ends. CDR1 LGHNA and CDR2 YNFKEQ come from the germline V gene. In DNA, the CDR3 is TGTGCCAGCAGCTCGGAGTCGGGGGACTTCTACAATGAGCAGTTCTTC. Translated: CASSSESGDFYNEQFF.

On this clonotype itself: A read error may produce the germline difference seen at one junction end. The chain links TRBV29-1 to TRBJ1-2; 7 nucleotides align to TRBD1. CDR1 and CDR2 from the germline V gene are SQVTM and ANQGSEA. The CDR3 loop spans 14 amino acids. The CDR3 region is CSVGRQGEIYDYTF. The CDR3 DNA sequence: TGTAGCGTTGGTCGGCAGGGGGAGATCTATGACTACACCTTC.

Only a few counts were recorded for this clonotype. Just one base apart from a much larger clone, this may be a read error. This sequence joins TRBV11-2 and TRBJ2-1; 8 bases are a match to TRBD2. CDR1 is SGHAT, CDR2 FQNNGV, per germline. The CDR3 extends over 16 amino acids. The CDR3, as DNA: TGTGCCAGCAGCCGTACCGGGACTAGGATCGGCGGTGAGCAGTCCTTC. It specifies CASSRTGTRIGGEQSF.

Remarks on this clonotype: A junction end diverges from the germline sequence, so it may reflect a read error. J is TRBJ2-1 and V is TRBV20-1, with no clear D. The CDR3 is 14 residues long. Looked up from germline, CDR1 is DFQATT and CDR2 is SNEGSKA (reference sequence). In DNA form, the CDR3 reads TGCAGTGCTAGAACGCCCGCCACCTACAATGAGAAGTTCTTC. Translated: CSARTPATYNEKFF.

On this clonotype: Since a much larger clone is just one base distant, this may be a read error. CDR3 DNA sequence: TGTGCCATCAGTGAGGAGTGGGGTAAAGAGACCCAGTACTTC. Translated, it gives CAISEEWGKETQYF. The V and J genes are TRBV10-3 and TRBJ2-5; D unclear. Deletions cut 2 bases from V and 3 bases from J, with 10 bases between. The CDR3 sequence is 14 residues long. CDR1 is ENHRY and CDR2 is SYGVKD in the germline V gene.

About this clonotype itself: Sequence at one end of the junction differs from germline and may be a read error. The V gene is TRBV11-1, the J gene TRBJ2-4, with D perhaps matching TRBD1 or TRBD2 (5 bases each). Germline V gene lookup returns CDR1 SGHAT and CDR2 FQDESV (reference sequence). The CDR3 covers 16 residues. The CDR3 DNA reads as TGTGCCAGCACCCATTCAGGCAGGGAGACCAAAAACATTCAGTATTTC. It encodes CASTHSGRETKNIQYF.

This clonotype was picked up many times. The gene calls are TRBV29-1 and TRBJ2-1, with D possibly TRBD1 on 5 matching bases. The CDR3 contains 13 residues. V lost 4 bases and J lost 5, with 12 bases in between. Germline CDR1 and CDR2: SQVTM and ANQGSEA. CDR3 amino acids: CSVVPTENNEQFF. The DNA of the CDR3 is TGCAGCGTTGTCCCGACAGAAAACAATGAGCAGTTCTTC.

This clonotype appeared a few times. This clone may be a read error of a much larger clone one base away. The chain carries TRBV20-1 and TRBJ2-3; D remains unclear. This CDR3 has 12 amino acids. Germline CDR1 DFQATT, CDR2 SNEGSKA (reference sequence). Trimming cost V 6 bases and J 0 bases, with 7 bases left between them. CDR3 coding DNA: TGCAGTGCAGCGAACAGCACAGATACGCAGTATTTT. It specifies CSAANSTDTQYF.

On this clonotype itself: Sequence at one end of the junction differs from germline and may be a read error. Here the CDR3 reads CSARLGSDYGYTF. DNA for the CDR3: TGCAGTGCTAGACTGGGCTCGGACTATGGTTACACCTTC. V gene TRBV20-1 combines with J gene TRBJ1-2; the D is unclear. The germline gives CDR1 DFQATT, CDR2 SNEGSKA (reference sequence). The CDR3 has 13 residues.

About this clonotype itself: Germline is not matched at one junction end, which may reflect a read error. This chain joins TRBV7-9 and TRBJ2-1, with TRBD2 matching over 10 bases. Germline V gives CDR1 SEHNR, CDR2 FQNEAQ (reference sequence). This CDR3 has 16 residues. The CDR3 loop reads CASSLEAGGLYNGQFF. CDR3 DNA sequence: TGTGCCAGCAGCTTAGAAGCGGGAGGGCTGTACAATGGGCAGTTCTTC.

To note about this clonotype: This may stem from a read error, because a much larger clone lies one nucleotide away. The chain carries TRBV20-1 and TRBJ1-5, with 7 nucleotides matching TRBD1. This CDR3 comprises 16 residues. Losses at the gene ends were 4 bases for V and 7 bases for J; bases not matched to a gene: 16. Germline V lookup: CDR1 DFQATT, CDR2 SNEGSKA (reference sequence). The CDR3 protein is CSANPGGLLTGQPQHF. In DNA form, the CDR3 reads TGCAGTGCTAATCCAGGGGGACTTTTGACGGGCCAGCCCCAGCATTTT.

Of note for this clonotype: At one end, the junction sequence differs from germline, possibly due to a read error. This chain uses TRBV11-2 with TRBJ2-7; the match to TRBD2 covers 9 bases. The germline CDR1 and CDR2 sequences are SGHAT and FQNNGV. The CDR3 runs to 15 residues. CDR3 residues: CARSPGTTSGYGQYF. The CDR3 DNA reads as TGTGCCAGAAGCCCGGGGACGACTAGCGGTTACGGGCAGTACTTC.

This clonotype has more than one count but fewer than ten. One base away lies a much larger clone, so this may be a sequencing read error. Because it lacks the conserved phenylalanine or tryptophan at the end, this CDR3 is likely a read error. The CDR3 protein is CASSSPGQGRNEQFL. In DNA form, the CDR3 reads TGTGCCAGCAGTTCTCCGGGACAGGGTCGAAATGAGCAGTTCTTA. The chain links TRBV6-2 or TRBV6-3 to TRBJ2-1, with 9 nucleotides matching TRBD1. This CDR3 contains 15 residues. With 4 bases clipped from V and 7 bases from J, the junction kept 8 bases outside the gene matches. CDR1 MNHEY and CDR2 SVGEGT come from the germline V gene.

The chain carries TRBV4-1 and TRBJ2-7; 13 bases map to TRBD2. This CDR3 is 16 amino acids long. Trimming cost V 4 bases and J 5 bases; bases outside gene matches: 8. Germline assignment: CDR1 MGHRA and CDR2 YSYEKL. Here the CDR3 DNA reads TGCGCCAGCAGCCTTTCGACTAGCGGGAGGTTCCACGAGCAGTACTTC. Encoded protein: CASSLSTSGRFHEQYF.

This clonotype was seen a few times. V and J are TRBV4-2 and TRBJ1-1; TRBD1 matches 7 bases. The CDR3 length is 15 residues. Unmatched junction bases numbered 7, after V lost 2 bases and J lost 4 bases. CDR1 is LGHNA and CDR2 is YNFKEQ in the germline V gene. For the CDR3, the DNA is TGTGCCAGCAGCCAACCTACTGACAGGGCCACTGAAGCTTTCTTT. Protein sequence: CASSQPTDRATEAFF.

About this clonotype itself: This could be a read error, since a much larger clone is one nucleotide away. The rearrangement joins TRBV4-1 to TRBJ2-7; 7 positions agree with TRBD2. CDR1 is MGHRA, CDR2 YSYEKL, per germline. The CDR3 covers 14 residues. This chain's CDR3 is CASSLVGLVYERYF. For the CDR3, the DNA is TGCGCCAGCAGCCTTGTCGGACTAGTCTACGAGCGGTACTTC.

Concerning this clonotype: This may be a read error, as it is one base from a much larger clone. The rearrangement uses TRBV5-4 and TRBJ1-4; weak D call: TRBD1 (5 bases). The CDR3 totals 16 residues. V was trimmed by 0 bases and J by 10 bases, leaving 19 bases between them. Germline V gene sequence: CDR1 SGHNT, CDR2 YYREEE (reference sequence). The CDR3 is CASSLVGGGEEAKLFF. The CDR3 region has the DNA TGTGCCAGCAGCTTGGTGGGCGGGGGAGAAGAAGCAAAACTGTTTTTT.

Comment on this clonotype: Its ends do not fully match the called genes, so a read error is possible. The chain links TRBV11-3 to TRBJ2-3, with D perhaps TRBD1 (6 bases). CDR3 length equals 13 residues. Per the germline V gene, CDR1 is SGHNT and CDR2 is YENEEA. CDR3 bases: TGTGCCAACAGCACCAGGGGTACAGATACGCAGTATTTT. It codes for CANSTRGTDTQYF.

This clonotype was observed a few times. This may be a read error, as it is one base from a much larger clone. CDR3 in amino acids: CSARTASSYNGQFF. The CDR3 coding sequence is TGCAGTGCTAGAACAGCAAGCTCCTACAATGGGCAGTTCTTC. This chain uses TRBV20-1 with TRBJ2-1; D gene ambiguous. Germline CDR1 DFQATT, CDR2 SNEGSKA (reference sequence). This CDR3 has 14 residues.

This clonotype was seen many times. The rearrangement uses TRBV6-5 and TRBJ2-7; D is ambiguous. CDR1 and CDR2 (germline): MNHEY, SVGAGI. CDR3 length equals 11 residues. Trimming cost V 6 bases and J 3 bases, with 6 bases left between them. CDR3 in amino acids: CASRSSYEQYF. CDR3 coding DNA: TGTGCCAGCAGGTCTAGCTACGAGCAGTACTTC.

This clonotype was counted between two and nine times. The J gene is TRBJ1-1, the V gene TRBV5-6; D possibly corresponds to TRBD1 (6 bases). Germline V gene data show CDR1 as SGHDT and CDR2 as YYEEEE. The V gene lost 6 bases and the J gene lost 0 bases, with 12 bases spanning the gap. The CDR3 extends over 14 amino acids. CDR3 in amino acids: CASTRTAMNTEAFF. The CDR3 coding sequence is TGTGCCAGCACCCGGACAGCCATGAACACTGAAGCTTTCTTT.